The present entry profiles one T cell receptor (beta chain) with its context. Antigen unknown. MiXCR, applied by TCRdb to the 5' RACE reads, yields one record per CDR3 protein. The data contain a few hundred thousand distinct CDR3 sequences, approximately 8% of them singletons. The data originate from a study of T cells after yellow fever vaccination. In the study overall: The SMART-Seq v4 Ultra Low Input method served to prepare the low-cell-number fractions. The study, taken as a whole, reports: There was a possibility that FACS-sorted repertoires contained abundant clonotypes contaminating from the bulk population. Reappearing after the booster were most of the clones from primary vaccination (approximately 96% CD4, approximately 88% CD8). CD4 and CD8 compartments shared a small share of clonotypes, likely from convergent recombination.

Germline V lookup: CDR1 SGHRS, CDR2 YFSETQ. V lost 2 bases, J lost 9 bases, and 3 bases lay in between. The CDR3 runs to 11 residues. The gene calls are TRBV5-1 and TRBJ1-6; no clear D. The origin of this receptor is a man between 18 and 35 years old who received the YFV17D yellow fever vaccine. The sequencing used PBMCs, collected more than 35 days after the first yellow fever vaccination. CDR3 nucleotide sequence: TGCGCCAGCAGCTTCTCTTCACCCCTCCACTTT. This sequence encodes CASSFSSPLHF.